Shown below are 13 T cell receptor beta chains from a single sample sequenced in a study of blood T cells in healthy people across ages. Then a second PCR, running roughly 7 to 12 cycles, was carried out with a sample-barcoded 5' primer and a J-beta primer mix. TCRdb reanalysed the 5' RACE reads using MiXCR and keeps one entry per CDR3 protein. The sample gives around 1,000,000 distinct CDR3 sequences, roughly 24% of which show up once; around 0.75% is in the top ten. The same data also went into a second study, on T cells of mothers and their children.

The material sequenced was blood. The receptors derive from a girl aged 2 to 10 in good health.

This clonotype was counted many times. This chain links TRBV7-6 with TRBJ2-3, with no clear D. V gave up 5 bases and J gave up 5 bases, with 14 bases separating them. Germline V gives CDR1 SGHVS, CDR2 FNYEAQ. This CDR3 contains 14 residues. Written as DNA, the CDR3 is TGTGCCAGCAGCGTCCTTGGGGTCCGAGATACGCAGTATTTT. This translates into CASSVLGVRDTQYF.

The chain joins TRBV29-1 to TRBJ1-1; weak D call: TRBD1 (5 bases). V dropped 5 bases and J dropped 3 bases, with 25 bases sitting between them. The CDR3 covers 17 residues. Germline V gene lookup returns CDR1 SQVTM and CDR2 ANQGSEA. The CDR3 nucleotides are TGCAGCGTTCTGGGCATTCATGTAACGGGGGTGTACACTGAAGCTTTCTTT. Residues: CSVLGIHVTGVYTEAFF. Using reference TRBV29-1 and TRBJ1-1 for the parts outside the CDR3, the full variable domain is SAVISQKPSRDICQRGTSLTIQCQVDSQVTMMFWYRQQPGQSLTLIATANQGSEATYESGFVIDKFPISRPNLTFSTLTVSNMSPEDSSIYLCSVLGIHVTGVYTEAFFGQGTRLTVV.

The chain uses TRBV29-1 and TRBJ1-1; no firm D call. The V and J ends lost 5 bases and 0 bases respectively, with 7 bases between them. This CDR3 spans 12 amino acids. Germline assignment: CDR1 SQVTM and CDR2 ANQGSEA. The CDR3 loop reads CSVTAMNTEAFF. The CDR3 DNA follows: TGCAGCGTTACAGCCATGAACACTGAAGCTTTCTTT.

The chain uses TRBV21-1 and TRBJ2-5; TRBD2 is taken as the D call from the table, unchecked against the DNA. TRBV21-1 is annotated as a pseudogene. The CDR3 loop spans 17 amino acids. CDR3 protein: CASSKGPGLAFQETQYF. CDR3 nucleotides: TGTGCCAGCAGCAAAGGACCGGGACTAGCCTTCCAAGAGACCCAGTACTTC.

The rearrangement uses TRBV28 and TRBJ2-1; D not certain. The V end lost 5 bases, the J end lost 10 bases, and 9 bases lay between the germline ends. There are 11 residues in the CDR3. Germline-derived CDR1 and CDR2 are MDHEN and SYDVKM. For the CDR3, the DNA is TGTGCCAGCAGTACCTTGGGGGAGCAGTTCTTC. Its translation is CASSTLGEQFF.

The J gene is TRBJ2-7, the V gene TRBV2, with D possibly being TRBD1 (5 bases). V was cut by 10 bases and J by 3 bases, with 19 bases left in between. Germline V lookup: CDR1 SNHLY, CDR2 FYNNEI. CDR3 length equals 14 residues. CDR3: CAIKGMGSRYEQYF. The CDR3 bases are TGTGCCATAAAGGGGATGGGGTCTCGCTACGAGCAGTACTTC.

This chain joins TRBV7-8 and TRBJ1-2; TRBD1 matches 8 bases. The trim removed 1 base at V and 4 bases at J, leaving 5 bases unmatched. The V gene's germline CDR1 is SGHVS and CDR2 FQNEAQ. There are 15 residues in the CDR3. In DNA, the CDR3 is TGTGCCAGCAGCTTAGGGACAGGGTCGGGCTATGGCTACACCTTC. Amino acid sequence: CASSLGTGSGYGYTF.

This clonotype occurred many times. This chain connects TRBV25-1 to TRBJ1-2; D call uncertain. CDR1 MGHDK and CDR2 SYGVNS come from the germline V gene. This CDR3 contains 13 residues. Trimming shortened V by 2 bases and J by 7 bases, and 11 bases separated the two germline ends. CDR3 DNA sequence: TGTGCCAGCAGTGAAGGAGGCGGGAGTGGCTACACCTTC. It yields the protein CASSEGGGSGYTF.

Only a few counts were recorded for this clonotype. This chain uses TRBV5-1 with TRBJ1-3, with unresolved D. Looked up from germline, CDR1 is SGHRS and CDR2 is YFSETQ. The CDR3 extends over 14 amino acids. Between the trimmed V and J ends, which lost 4 bases and 1 base, there was a span of 9 bases. CDR3 coding DNA: TGCGCCAGCAGCCAAACAGAGTCTGGAAACACCATATATTTT. Amino acid sequence: CASSQTESGNTIYF.

In its sample, this clonotype was seen a few times. This chain uses TRBV12-3 or TRBV12-4 with TRBJ1-1, with no clear D. The CDR3 is 11 residues long. Trimming stripped 5 bases from V and 6 bases from J, with 7 bases between. CDR3 sequence: CASSMGSEAFF. CDR3 coding DNA: TGTGCCAGCAGTATGGGCTCTGAAGCTTTCTTT.

This clonotype turned up a few times. V usage is TRBV7-2 and J usage is TRBJ2-7; D remains ambiguous. The CDR3 has 13 residues. V lost 6 bases and J 4 bases, leaving 13 bases between the germline ends. The germline V gene has CDR1 SGHTA and CDR2 FQGNSA. CDR3 loop: CASSTLPTYEQYF. The CDR3 nucleotides read TGTGCCAGCAGTACCCTTCCAACTTACGAGCAGTACTTC.

This clonotype has a handful of counts. The chain employs TRBV4-1 and TRBJ2-1; TRBD2 might be the D (5 bases). CDR3 size: 17 residues. V gave up 1 base and J gave up 7 bases, with 20 bases separating them. CDR1 and CDR2 from the germline V gene are MGHRA and YSYEKL. CDR3: CASSQGETRAFWNEQFF. CDR3 bases: TGCGCCAGCAGCCAAGGGGAAACTAGAGCGTTTTGGAATGAGCAGTTCTTC.

This clonotype has just a few counts. The CDR3 DNA reads TGCAGTGCTACTAGCGGGAGTTGGGAGACCCAGTACTTC. Protein product: CSATSGSWETQYF. This sequence joins TRBV20-1 and TRBJ2-1, with TRBD2 matching 10 bases. The DNA end is more similar to TRBJ2-5, so the J call may be wrong. The CDR3 sequence is 13 residues long. Germline V lookup: CDR1 DFQATT, CDR2 SNEGSKA (reference sequence).